The 2 T cell receptor beta chains below come from one sample, sequenced in a study of a mutant IDH1 vaccine in newly diagnosed glioma. Assay: immunoSEQ multiplex PCR; the TCRdb copy retains only in-frame clones and omits some. The sample lists over 35,000 clones, approximately 91% occurring once. The time point here: week 5, during vaccination. Alongside topical imiquimod, each dose of vaccine comprised 300 ug of mutant IDH1 20-mer peptide. Their antigens are not known. This specimen consisted of PBMCs, obtained from a glioma patient whose treatment included an IDH1 peptide vaccine. These TCRs come from a man in his fifties or sixties with glioma.

The chain joins TRBV7-2 to TRBJ2-7; TRBD1 matches 11 bases. From germline, CDR1 is SGHTA and CDR2 FQGNSA. This CDR3 is 14 amino acids long. J gave up 3 bases and V 5 bases, and 3 bases lay outside the gene matches. The CDR3 sequence: CASSAGTGGYEQYF. The CDR3 DNA is TGTGCCAGCAGCGCCGGGACAGGGGGCTACGAGCAGTACTTC.

V usage is TRBV30 and J usage is TRBJ1-3; D is unclear. This CDR3 has 16 residues. V was clipped by 2 bases and J by 2 bases, with 16 bases between them. Per the germline V gene, CDR1 is GTSNPN and CDR2 is SVGIG (reference sequence). The CDR3 loop is CAWSLGSPRPGNTIYF. The CDR3 DNA sequence: TGTGCCTGGAGTCTGGGGTCCCCGAGACCTGGAAACACCATATATTTT.